These 20 T cell receptor beta chains came from one sample sequenced in a study of shared clonotypes between healthy human individuals (TCRdb year 2020). The library was generated by the immunoSEQ multiplex PCR assay. TCRdb retrieved this table from immuneACCESS and kept in-frame rearrangements only. Not all clones are present; in checked studies, unresolved V genes account for under half, and no reason is known for the remainder. The sample table shows some 2.3 million clones, and 80% to 95% are seen once. Around 0.4% of the sample is taken by the ten largest. Sequenced sample: naive CD4+ T cells from PBMCs. The sample's cell subset or site label, in plain terms: CD45RA+ positively selected. These receptors originate from a man aged 18 to 30 in good health. Some clones in this sample may be carry-over from other donors' samples.

The chain carries TRBV5-1 and TRBJ2-5; the match to TRBD1 covers 10 bases. This CDR3 has 15 residues. V shed 4 bases, J shed 2 bases, and the junction held 5 bases outside the gene matches. The germline V gene has CDR1 SGHRS and CDR2 YFSETQ. The CDR3 bases are TGCGCCAGCAGCCTGGACAGGGGGGAGCAAGAGACCCAGTACTTC. It specifies CASSLDRGEQETQYF.

J is TRBJ2-7 and V is TRBV28, with 11 nucleotides matching TRBD2. Germline V gives CDR1 MDHEN, CDR2 SYDVKM. V was clipped by 4 bases and J by 2 bases; unmatched bases: 7. The CDR3 contains 16 residues. CDR3 nucleotides: TGTGCCAGCAGTTCCCTTAGCGGGAGGGCCCCCTACGAGCAGTACTTC. As protein: CASSSLSGRAPYEQYF.

The rearrangement joins TRBV5-4 to TRBJ2-2; D possibly matches TRBD1 or TRBD2 (5 bases each). Per the germline V gene, CDR1 is SGHNT and CDR2 is YYREEE (reference sequence). V was pared by 5 bases and J by 1 base, with 12 bases between. This CDR3 has 15 amino acids. The CDR3 DNA follows: TGTGCCAGCAGACGAGGGGCGGAGAACACCGGGGAGCTGTTTTTT. This sequence encodes CASRRGAENTGELFF.

Of note for this clone: The identical CDR3 is also encoded by other nucleotide sequences in the sample. This sequence joins TRBV18 and TRBJ1-5; 9 bases match TRBD1. CDR1 KGHSH and CDR2 LQKENI come from the germline V gene. The junction had 3 bases not matched to a gene; V was cut back by 0 bases and J by 6 bases. The CDR3 contains 15 residues. CDR3 sequence (DNA): TGTGCCAGCTCACCACCGGGACAGGGTAGTCAGCCCCAGCATTTT. It codes for CASSPPGQGSQPQHF.

The rearrangement links TRBV2 to TRBJ2-1; D gene ambiguous. Per the germline V gene, CDR1 is SNHLY and CDR2 is FYNNEI. With 2 bases removed from V and 4 bases from J, the gap between germline ends came to 3 bases. There are 12 residues in the CDR3. DNA for the CDR3: TGTGCCAGCAGTGAAATTTACAATGAGCAGTTCTTC. It specifies CASSEIYNEQFF.

Comments on this clone: The identical CDR3 is also encoded by other nucleotide sequences in the sample. The chain is built from TRBV7-3 and TRBJ1-1; D is uncertain. Trimming removed 5 bases from V and 1 base from J, with 8 bases in between. The CDR3 has 13 residues. Germline V lookup: CDR1 SGHTA, CDR2 FQGTGA. The CDR3 region has the DNA TGTGCCAGCAGCCTGGAGGGGAACACTGAAGCTTTCTTT. Its protein product is CASSLEGNTEAFF. Full variable domain (outside the CDR3, taken from reference TRBV7-3 and TRBJ1-1): GAGVSQTPSNKVTEKGKYVELRCDPISGHTALYWYRQSLGQGPEFLIYFQGTGAADDSGLPNDRFFAVRPEGSVSTLKIQRTERGDSAVYLCASSLEGNTEAFFGQGTRLTVV.

The J gene is TRBJ2-4, the V gene TRBV6-5; D remains ambiguous. Germline V CDR1 and CDR2: MNHEY, SVGAGI. CDR3 length: 15 residues. Trimming left V 5 bases short and J 0 bases short, with 11 bases between. This CDR3 reads CASSKGSAAKNIQYF. The DNA for the CDR3 is TGTGCCAGCAGTAAAGGGTCCGCAGCCAAAAACATTCAGTACTTC.

This chain links TRBV5-4 with TRBJ1-4, with unresolved D. The V end was cut by 6 bases, the J end by 0 bases, with 9 bases between. The CDR3 loop spans 14 amino acids. CDR1 is SGHNT and CDR2 is YYREEE in the germline V gene (reference sequence). The CDR3 sequence: CASTMDATNEKLFF. As DNA, the CDR3 is TGTGCCAGCACCATGGATGCAACTAATGAAAAACTGTTTTTT.

The chain couples TRBV11-2 to TRBJ1-5; TRBD1 might be the D (6 bases). Trimming cost V 3 bases and J 4 bases, with 13 bases left between them. The CDR3 covers 15 residues. Germline V lookup: CDR1 SGHAT, CDR2 FQNNGV. CDR3 region: CASSLGQGRNQPQHF. In nucleotides, the CDR3 is TGTGCCAGCAGCTTGGGCCAGGGGAGAAATCAGCCCCAGCATTTT.

The chain carries TRBV2 and TRBJ1-1; no clear D. The germline gives CDR1 SNHLY, CDR2 FYNNEI. The length of the CDR3 is 11 residues. The chain's CDR3 is CATARNTEAFF. The CDR3 DNA reads TGTGCTACAGCAAGGAACACTGAAGCTTTCTTT.

The chain recombines TRBV5-1 with TRBJ1-1; no clear D. CDR3 length equals 15 residues. Trimming stripped 0 bases from V and 2 bases from J, with 11 bases between. Per germline, CDR1 SGHRS and CDR2 YFSETQ. The CDR3 nucleotides are TGCGCCAGCAGCTTGGAGGGAGGCTATAACACTGAAGCTTTCTTT. Translated, it gives CASSLEGGYNTEAFF.

This chain joins TRBV1 and TRBJ2-1; whether TRBD2, the table's D call, matches the DNA was not checked. TRBV1 is labeled a pseudogene. CDR3 length: 18 residues. This CDR3 reads CTSSQIPPTSGSSHEQFF. CDR3 in DNA: TGCACCAGCAGCCAAATTCCCCCAACTAGCGGGAGCTCCCATGAGCAGTTCTTC.

The chain carries TRBV14 and TRBJ2-5; 10 bases align to TRBD2. CDR3 length equals 17 residues. V shed 1 base, J shed 4 bases, and the junction held 9 bases outside the gene matches. Germline values: CDR1 SGHDN, CDR2 FVKESK. CDR3 amino acids: CASSQALSSGSVETQYF. The CDR3 bases are TGTGCCAGCAGCCAAGCATTGTCTAGCGGGAGTGTAGAGACCCAGTACTTC.

The chain couples TRBV27 to TRBJ2-5; TRBD2 agrees at 8 bases. The CDR3 length is 15 residues. The trim removed 1 base at V and 5 bases at J, leaving 6 bases unmatched. CDR1 MNHEY and CDR2 SMNVEV come from the germline V gene (reference sequence). The CDR3: CASSLLASGSETQYF. Here the CDR3 DNA reads TGTGCCAGCAGTTTATTAGCTAGCGGGTCGGAGACCCAGTACTTC.

In the case of this clone: Sequence at one end of the junction differs from germline and may be a read error. This chain uses TRBV4-3 with TRBJ2-7; 10 bases agree with TRBD2. CDR1 is LGHNA, CDR2 YSLEER, per germline. The CDR3 extends over 16 amino acids. The CDR3 DNA reads TGCGCCAGTAGCCAAGGACTAGCGGATAGCTCCTACGAGCAGTACTTC. Its protein is CASSQGLADSSYEQYF.

CDR3 sequence (DNA): TGTGCCAGCAGTGCCCAAAGGGGCTATGGCTACACCTTC. Protein product: CASSAQRGYGYTF. V is TRBV28 and J is TRBJ1-2, with a possible D match to TRBD1 (5 bases). Germline V gene data show CDR1 as MDHEN and CDR2 as SYDVKM. The ends were cut back, 5 bases at V and 4 bases at J, with 11 bases in the middle. The CDR3 length is 13 residues.

To note about this clone: At the DNA level, this CDR3 is encoded by other sequences in the same sample as well. The chain combines TRBV5-1 with TRBJ1-1; D perhaps matches TRBD1 (5 bases). This CDR3 is built from 14 residues. The V gene lost 2 bases and the J gene lost 1 base, with 9 bases spanning the gap. Germline CDR1 is SGHRS and CDR2 is YFSETQ. The CDR3 loop is CASSLGTANTEAFF. CDR3 nucleotide sequence: TGCGCCAGCAGCTTAGGGACCGCGAACACTGAAGCTTTCTTT.

The chain carries TRBV7-9 and TRBJ2-7; 8 bases map to TRBD2. CDR3 size: 16 residues. Germline values: CDR1 SEHNR, CDR2 FQNEAQ (reference sequence). Trimming cost V 6 bases and J 1 base; bases outside gene matches: 11. CDR3 protein: CASSPPPGLVSYEQYF. The CDR3, as DNA: TGTGCCAGCAGTCCGCCTCCGGGACTAGTGTCCTACGAGCAGTACTTC.

V is TRBV12-5 and J is TRBJ1-1; D is possibly TRBD1 (5 bases). Germline V gives CDR1 LGHNT, CDR2 FRNRAP. The CDR3 is made up of 16 amino acids. Between the trimmed V and J ends, which lost 7 bases and 0 bases, there was a span of 18 bases. CDR3 DNA sequence: TGTGCTAGTGCCGGCGGGGCCCTTGGGTTGAACACTGAAGCTTTCTTT. It is translated as CASAGGALGLNTEAFF.

The CDR3: CSASIGSQQYF. CDR3 DNA sequence: TGCAGTGCTAGTATCGGCAGCCAGCAGTACTTC. This chain joins TRBV20-1 and TRBJ2-7, with D unresolved. Trimming shortened V by 3 bases and J by 8 bases, and 11 bases separated the two germline ends. In germline, CDR1 is DFQATT, CDR2 SNEGSKA (reference sequence). The CDR3 spans 11 residues.